This T cell receptor beta chain was documented in a study of cytomegalovirus exposure and HLA in healthy donors. Study findings and constraints: CMV serostatus was the only recorded immune exposure for donors. 87-base-pair reads could not separate some V segments, including TRBV6-2 and TRBV6-3.

Comments on this clone: Antigen specificity is unknown.

The PCR used 60 Vbeta and 13 Jbeta primers. Per the original methods: Later, an analysis found 75 million to 100 million unique TCR beta chains, and about 10 million of these were shared. TCRdb's copy holds only in-frame clones and misses some; the assay was immunoSEQ multiplex PCR. The DNA was the basis for D and trimming; V, J and clone size are from that table. The sample has 200,000 to 250,000 clones; the top ten hold under 1%. The CDR3 is made up of 13 amino acids. The germline V gene encodes CDR1 MNHEY and CDR2 SVGAGI. The V segment lost 6 bases and the J segment 8 bases; nucleotides outside the gene matches: 9.

Sequencing used PBMCs. The sequence was obtained from a woman aged 25 to 45 in good health and CMV-seropositive. This sequence joins TRBV6-5 and TRBJ1-2; 7 bases fit TRBD1. CDR3 sequence (DNA): TGTGCCAGCAGGCCATCGACAGGGAGCGGCTACACCTTC. Translated: CASRPSTGSGYTF.